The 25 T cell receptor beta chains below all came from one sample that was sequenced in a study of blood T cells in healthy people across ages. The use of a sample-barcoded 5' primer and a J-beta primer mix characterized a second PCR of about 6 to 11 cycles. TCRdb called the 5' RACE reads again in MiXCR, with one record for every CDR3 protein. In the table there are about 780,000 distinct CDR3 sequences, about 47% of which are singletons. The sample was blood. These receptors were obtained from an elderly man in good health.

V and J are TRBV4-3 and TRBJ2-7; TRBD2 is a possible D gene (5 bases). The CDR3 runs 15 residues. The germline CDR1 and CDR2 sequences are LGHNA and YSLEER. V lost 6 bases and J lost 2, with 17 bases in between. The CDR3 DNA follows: TGCGCCAGCAGTGTCGGTGAGGGCACCACCTACGAGCAGTACTTC. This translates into CASSVGEGTTYEQYF.

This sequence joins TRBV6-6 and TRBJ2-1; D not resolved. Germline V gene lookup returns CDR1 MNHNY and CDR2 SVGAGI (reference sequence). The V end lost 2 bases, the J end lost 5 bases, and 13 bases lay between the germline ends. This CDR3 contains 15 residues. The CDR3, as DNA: TGTGCCAGCAGTTACAGCAAAAGGGCTGACAATGAGCAGTTCTTC. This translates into CASSYSKRADNEQFF.

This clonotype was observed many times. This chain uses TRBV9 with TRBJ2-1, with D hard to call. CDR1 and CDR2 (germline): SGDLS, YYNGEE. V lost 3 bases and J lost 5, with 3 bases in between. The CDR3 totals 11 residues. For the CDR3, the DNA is TGTGCCAGCAGCGCCGACAATGAGCAGTTCTTC. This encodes CASSADNEQFF.

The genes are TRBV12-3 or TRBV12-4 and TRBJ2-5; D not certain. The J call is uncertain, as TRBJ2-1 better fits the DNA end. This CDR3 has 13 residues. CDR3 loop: CASRLMIQETQFF. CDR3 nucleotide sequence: TGTGCCAGCCGTCTGATGATTCAAGAGACCCAGTTCTTC.

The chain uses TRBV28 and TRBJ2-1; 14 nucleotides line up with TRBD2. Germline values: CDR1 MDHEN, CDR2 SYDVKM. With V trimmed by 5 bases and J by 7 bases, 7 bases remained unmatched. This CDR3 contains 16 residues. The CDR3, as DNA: TGTGCCAGCAGTCCGACTAGCGGGAGGGGGGTAAATGAGCAGTTCTTC. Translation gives CASSPTSGRGVNEQFF.

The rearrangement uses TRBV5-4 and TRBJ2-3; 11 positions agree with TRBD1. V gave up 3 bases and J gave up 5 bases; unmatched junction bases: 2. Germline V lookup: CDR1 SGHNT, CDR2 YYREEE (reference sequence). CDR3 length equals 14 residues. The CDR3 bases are TGTGCCAGCAGCTGGACAGGGGGCGAAGATACGCAGTATTTT. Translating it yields CASSWTGGEDTQYF.

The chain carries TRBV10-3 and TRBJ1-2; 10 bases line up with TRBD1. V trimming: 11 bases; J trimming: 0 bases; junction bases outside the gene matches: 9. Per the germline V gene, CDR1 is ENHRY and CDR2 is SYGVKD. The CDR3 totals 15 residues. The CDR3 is CAFRDRGRANYGYTF. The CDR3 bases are TGTGCCTTCCGGGACAGGGGAAGAGCTAACTATGGCTACACCTTC.

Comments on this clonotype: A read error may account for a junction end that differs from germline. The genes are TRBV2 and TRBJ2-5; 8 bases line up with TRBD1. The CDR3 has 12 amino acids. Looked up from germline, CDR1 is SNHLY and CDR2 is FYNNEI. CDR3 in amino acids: CAGTPDRDEQYF. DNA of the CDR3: TGTGCCGGCACTCCGGACAGGGACGAGCAGTACTTT.

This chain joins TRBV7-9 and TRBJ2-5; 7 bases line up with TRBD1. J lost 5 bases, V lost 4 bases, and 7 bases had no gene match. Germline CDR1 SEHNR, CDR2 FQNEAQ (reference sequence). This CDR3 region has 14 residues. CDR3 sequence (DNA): TGTGCCAGCAGCTCACAGGGGTCCCGGGAGACCCAGTACTTC. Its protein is CASSSQGSRETQYF.

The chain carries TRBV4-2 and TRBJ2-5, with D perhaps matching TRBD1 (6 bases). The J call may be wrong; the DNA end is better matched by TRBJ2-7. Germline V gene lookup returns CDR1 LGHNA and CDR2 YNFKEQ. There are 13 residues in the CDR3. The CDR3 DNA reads TGTGCCAGCAGCCATGGGGGCAGGGACGAGCAGTACTTC. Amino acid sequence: CASSHGGRDEQYF.

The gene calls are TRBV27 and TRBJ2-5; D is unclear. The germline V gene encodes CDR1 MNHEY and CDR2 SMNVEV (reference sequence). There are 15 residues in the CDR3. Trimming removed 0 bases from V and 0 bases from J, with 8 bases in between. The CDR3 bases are TGTGCCAGCAGTTTATCCCCCCTCGACCAAGAGACCCAGTACTTC. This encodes CASSLSPLDQETQYF.

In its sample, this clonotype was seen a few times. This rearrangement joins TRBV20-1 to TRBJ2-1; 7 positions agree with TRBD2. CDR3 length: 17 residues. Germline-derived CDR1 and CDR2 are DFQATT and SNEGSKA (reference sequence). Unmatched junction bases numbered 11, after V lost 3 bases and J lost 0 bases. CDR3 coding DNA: TGCAGTGCTAGCCCCTTGGGGAGGGCCACCTCCTACAATGAGCAGTTCTTC. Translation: CSASPLGRATSYNEQFF.

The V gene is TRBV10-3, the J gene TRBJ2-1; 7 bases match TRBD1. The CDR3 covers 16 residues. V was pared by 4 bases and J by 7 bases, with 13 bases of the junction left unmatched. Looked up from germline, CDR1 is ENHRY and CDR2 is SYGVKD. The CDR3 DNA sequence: TGTGCCATCAGTGTGACGGCCGCAGGGGGTTGGAATGAGCAGTTCTTC. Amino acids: CAISVTAAGGWNEQFF.

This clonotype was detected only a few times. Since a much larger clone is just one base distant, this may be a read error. Written as DNA, the CDR3 is TGCAGTGCTAGATTGGGACAGGGGGCCCATGAGCAGTACTTC. This codes for CSARLGQGAHEQYF. This chain uses TRBV20-1 with TRBJ2-7; 12 bases match TRBD1. This CDR3 has 14 residues. Germline V gene data show CDR1 as DFQATT and CDR2 as SNEGSKA (reference sequence). V shed 2 bases and J 7 bases; nucleotides not matched to a gene: 6.

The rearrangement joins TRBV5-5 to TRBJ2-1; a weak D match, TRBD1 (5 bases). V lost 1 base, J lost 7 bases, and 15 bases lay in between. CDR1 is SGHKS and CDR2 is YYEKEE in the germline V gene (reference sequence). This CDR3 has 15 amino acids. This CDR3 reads CASSLSVGVTNEQFF. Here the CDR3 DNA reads TGTGCCAGCAGCTTGAGTGTAGGGGTTACGAATGAGCAGTTCTTC.

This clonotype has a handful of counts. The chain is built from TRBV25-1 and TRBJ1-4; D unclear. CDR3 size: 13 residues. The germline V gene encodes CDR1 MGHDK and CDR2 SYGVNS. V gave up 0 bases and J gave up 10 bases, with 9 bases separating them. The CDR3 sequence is CASSEYEGGKLFF. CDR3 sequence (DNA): TGTGCCAGCAGTGAATATGAGGGTGGAAAACTGTTTTTT.

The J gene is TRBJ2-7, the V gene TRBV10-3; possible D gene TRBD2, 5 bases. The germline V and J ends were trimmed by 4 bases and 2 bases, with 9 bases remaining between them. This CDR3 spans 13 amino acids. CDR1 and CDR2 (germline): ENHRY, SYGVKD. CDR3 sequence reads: CAISVYGAYEQYF. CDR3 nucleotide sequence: TGTGCCATCAGTGTTTACGGGGCCTACGAGCAGTACTTC.

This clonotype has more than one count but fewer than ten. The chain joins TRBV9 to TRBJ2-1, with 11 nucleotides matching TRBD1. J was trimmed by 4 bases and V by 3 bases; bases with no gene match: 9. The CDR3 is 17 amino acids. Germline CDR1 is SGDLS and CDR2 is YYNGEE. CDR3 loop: CASSEPPDRGLYNEQFF. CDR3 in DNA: TGTGCCAGCAGCGAGCCACCGGACAGGGGGCTATACAATGAGCAGTTCTTC. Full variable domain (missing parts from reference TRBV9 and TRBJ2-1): DSGVTQTPKHLITATGQRVTLRCSPRSGDLSVYWYQQSLDQGLQFLIQYYNGEERAKGNILERFSAQQFPDLHSELNLSSLELGDSALYFCASSEPPDRGLYNEQFFGPGTRLTVL.

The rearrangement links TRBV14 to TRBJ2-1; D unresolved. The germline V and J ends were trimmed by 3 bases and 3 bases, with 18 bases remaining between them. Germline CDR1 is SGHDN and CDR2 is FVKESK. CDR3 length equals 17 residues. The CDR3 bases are TGTGCCAGCAGCCACTTCGGTCAGGTCGTAGGCTACAATGAGCAGTTCTTC. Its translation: CASSHFGQVVGYNEQFF.

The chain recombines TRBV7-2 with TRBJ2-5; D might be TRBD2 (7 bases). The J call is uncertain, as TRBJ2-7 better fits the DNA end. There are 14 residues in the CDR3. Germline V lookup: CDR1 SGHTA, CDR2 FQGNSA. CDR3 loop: CASSSQGGNHEQYF. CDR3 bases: TGTGCCAGCAGCTCACAGGGAGGGAACCACGAGCAGTACTTC.

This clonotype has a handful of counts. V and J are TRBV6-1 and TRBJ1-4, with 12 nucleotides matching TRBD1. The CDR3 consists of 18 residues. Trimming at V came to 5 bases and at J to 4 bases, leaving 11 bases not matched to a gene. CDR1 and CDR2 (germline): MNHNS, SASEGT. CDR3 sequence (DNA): TGTGCCAGCAGTATGGGGACAGGGGGCGCTGAGGGTAATGAAAAACTGTTTTTT. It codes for CASSMGTGGAEGNEKLFF.

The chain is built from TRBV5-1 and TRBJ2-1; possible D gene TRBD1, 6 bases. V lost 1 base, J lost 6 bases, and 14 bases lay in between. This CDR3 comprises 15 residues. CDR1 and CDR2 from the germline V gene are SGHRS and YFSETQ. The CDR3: CASSLLQGRANEQFF. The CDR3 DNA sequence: TGCGCCAGCAGCTTGTTACAGGGAAGAGCCAATGAGCAGTTCTTC.

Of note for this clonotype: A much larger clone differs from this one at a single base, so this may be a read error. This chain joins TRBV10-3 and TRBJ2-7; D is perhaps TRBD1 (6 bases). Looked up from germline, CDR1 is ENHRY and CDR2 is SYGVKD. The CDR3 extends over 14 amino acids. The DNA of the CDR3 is TGTGCCATCAATGAGGACAGCAGTCTCTACGAGCAGTACTTC. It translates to CAINEDSSLYEQYF.

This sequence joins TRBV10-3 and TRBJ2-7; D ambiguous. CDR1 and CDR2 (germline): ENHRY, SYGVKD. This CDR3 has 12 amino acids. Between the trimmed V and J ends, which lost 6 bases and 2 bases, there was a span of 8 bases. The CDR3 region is CAIRSTAYEQYF. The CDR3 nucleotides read TGTGCCATCAGGTCGACGGCCTACGAGCAGTACTTC.

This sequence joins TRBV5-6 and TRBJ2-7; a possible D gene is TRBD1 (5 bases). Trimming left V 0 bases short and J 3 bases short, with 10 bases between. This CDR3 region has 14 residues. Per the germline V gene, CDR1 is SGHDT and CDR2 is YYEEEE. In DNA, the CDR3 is TGTGCCAGCAGCTTGGGCAGGGCTATCTACGAGCAGTACTTC. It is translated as CASSLGRAIYEQYF.